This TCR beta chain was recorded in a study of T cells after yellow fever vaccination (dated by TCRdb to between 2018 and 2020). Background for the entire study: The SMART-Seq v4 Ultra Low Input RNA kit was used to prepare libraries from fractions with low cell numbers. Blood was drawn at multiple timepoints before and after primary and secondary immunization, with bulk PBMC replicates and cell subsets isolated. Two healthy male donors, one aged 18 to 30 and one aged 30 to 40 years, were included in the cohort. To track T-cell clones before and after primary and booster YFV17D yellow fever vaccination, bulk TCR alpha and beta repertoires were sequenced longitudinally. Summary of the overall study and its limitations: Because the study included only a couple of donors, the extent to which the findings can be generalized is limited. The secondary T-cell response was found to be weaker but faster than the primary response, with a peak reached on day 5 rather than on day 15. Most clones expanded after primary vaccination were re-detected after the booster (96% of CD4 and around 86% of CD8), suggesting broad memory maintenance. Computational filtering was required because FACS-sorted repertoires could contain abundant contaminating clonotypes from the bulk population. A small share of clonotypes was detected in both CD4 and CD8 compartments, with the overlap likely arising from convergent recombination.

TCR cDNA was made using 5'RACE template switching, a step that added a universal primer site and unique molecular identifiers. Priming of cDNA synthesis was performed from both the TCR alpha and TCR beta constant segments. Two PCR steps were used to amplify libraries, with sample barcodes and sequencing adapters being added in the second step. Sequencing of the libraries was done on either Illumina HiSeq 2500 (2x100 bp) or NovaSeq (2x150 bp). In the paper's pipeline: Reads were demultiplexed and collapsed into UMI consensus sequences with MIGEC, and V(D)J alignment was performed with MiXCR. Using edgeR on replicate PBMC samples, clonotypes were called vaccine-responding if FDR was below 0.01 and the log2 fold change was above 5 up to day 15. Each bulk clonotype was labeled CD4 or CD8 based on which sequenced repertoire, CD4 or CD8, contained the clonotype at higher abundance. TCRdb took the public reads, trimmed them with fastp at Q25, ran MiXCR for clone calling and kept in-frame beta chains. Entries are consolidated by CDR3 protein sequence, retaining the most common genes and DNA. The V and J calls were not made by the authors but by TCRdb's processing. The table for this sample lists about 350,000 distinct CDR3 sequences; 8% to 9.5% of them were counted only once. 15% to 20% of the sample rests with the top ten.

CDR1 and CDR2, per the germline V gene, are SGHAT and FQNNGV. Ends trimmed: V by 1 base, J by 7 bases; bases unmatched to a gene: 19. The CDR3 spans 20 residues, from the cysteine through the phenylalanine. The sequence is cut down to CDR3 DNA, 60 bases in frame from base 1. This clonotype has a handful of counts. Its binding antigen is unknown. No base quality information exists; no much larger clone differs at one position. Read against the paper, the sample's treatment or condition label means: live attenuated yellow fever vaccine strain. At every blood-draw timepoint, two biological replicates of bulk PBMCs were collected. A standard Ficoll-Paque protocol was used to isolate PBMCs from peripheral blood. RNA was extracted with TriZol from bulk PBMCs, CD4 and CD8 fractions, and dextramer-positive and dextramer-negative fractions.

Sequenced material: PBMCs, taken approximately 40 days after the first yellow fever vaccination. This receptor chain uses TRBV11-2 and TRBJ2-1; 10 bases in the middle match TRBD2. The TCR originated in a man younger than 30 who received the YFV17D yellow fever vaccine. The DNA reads TGTGCCAGCAGCTTAGGGACCTTGATGCTAGCGGGGGCCCCGGGTAATGAGCAGTTCTTC. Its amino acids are CASSLGTLMLAGAPGNEQFF.